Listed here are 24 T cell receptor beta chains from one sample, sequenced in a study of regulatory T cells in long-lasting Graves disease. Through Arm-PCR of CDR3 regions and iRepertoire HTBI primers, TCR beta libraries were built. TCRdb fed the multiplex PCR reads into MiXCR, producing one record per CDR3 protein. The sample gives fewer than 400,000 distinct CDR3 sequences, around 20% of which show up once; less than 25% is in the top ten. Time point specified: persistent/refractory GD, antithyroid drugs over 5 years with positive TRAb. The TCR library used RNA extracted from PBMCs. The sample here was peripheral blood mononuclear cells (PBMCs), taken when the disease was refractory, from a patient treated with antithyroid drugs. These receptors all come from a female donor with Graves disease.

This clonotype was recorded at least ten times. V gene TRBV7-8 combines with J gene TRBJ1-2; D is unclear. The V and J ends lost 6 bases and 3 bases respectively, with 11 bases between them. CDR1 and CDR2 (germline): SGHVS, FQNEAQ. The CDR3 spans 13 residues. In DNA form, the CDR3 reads TGTGCCAGCAGTTTTCGGACTGACTATGGCTACACCTTC. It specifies CASSFRTDYGYTF.

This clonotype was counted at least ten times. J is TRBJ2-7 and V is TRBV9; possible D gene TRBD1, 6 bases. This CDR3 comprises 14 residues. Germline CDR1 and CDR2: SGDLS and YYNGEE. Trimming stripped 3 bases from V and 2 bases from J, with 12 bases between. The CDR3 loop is CASSAGQFAYEQYF. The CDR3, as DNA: TGTGCCAGCAGCGCTGGACAGTTCGCCTACGAGCAGTACTTC.

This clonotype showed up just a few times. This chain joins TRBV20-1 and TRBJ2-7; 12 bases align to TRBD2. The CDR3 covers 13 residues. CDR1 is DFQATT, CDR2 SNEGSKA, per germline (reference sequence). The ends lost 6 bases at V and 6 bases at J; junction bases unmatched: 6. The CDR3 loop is CSAVTSGRGEQYF. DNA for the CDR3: TGCAGTGCCGTGACTAGCGGGAGAGGCGAGCAGTACTTC.

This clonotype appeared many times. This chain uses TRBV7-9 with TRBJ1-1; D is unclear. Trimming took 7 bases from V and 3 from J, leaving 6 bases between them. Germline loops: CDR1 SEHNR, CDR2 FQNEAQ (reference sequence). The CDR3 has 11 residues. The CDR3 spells CASTLDTEAFF. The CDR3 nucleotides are TGTGCCAGCACCCTGGACACTGAAGCTTTCTTT.

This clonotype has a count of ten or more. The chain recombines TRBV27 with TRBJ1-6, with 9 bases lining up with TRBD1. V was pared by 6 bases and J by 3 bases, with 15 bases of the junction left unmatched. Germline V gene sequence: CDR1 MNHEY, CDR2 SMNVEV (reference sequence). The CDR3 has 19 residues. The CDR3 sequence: CASSSTGGAPQYYNSPLHF. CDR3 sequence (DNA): TGTGCCAGCAGCTCTACAGGGGGCGCGCCCCAATACTATAATTCACCCCTCCACTTT.

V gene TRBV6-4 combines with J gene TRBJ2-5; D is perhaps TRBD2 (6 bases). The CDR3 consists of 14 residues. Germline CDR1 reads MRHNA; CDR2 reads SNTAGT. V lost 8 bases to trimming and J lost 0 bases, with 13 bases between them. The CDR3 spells CASSPGGYQETQYF. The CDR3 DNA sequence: TGTGCCAGCTCCCCTGGGGGGTACCAAGAGACCCAGTACTTC.

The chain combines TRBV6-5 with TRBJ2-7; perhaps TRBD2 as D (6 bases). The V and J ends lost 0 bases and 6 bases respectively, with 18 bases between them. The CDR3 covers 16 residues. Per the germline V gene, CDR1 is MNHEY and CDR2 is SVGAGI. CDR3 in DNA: TGTGCCAGCAGTTACTCGAGGCGGGACTCCCTAGGCGAGCAGTACTTC. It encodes CASSYSRRDSLGEQYF.

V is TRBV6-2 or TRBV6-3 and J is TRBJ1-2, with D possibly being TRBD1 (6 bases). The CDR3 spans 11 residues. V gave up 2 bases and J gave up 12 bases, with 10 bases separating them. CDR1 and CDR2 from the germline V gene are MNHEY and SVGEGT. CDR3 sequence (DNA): TGTGCCAGCAGTTACAGGGGGAATGACACCTTC. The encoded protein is CASSYRGNDTF.

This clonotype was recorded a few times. CDR3 in amino acids: CASSLPETGGTTYNSPLHF. CDR3 DNA sequence: TGTGCCAGCAGCTTACCTGAGACAGGGGGCACTACGTATAATTCACCCCTCCACTTT. V is TRBV5-5 and J is TRBJ1-6; 10 bases match TRBD1. V dropped 2 bases and J dropped 4; count of bases not matched to a gene: 12. CDR1 is SGHKS and CDR2 is YYEKEE in the germline V gene (reference sequence). CDR3 size: 19 residues.

The DNA of the CDR3 is TGTGCCAGCAGCCCCATCCAGGGAACCCCCTCCTACGAGCAGTACTTC. This sequence encodes CASSPIQGTPSYEQYF. The rearrangement uses TRBV7-9 and TRBJ2-7; D is possibly TRBD1 (5 bases). CDR1 SEHNR and CDR2 FQNEAQ come from the germline V gene (reference sequence). This CDR3 region has 16 residues. V lost 5 bases, J lost 0 bases, and 17 bases lay in between.

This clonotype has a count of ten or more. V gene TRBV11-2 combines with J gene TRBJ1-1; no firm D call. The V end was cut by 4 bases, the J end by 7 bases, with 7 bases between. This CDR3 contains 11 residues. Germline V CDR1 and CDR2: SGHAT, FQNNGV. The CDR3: CASSSPVEAFF. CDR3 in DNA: TGTGCCAGCAGCTCTCCGGTTGAAGCTTTCTTT.

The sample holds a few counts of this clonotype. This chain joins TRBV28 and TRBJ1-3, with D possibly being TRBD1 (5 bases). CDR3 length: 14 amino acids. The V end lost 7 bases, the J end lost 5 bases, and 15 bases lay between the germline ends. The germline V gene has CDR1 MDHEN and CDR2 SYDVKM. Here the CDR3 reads CASTVDGARNTIYF. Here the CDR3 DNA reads TGTGCCAGCACCGTCGACGGGGCAAGAAACACCATATATTTT.

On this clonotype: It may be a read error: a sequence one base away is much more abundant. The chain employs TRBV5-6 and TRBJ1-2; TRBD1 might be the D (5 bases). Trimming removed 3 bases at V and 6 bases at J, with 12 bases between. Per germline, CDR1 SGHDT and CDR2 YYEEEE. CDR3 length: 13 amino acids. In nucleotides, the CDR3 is TGTGCCAGCAGCTCTGGCGGGGGTCATGGCTACACCTTC. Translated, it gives CASSSGGGHGYTF.

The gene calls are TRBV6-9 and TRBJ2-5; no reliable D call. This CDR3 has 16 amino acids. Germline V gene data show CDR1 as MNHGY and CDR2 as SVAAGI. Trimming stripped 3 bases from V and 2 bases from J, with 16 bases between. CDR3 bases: TGTGCCAGCAGTTACGTCGCTATAACCTTACAAGAGACCCAGTACTTC. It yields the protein CASSYVAITLQETQYF.

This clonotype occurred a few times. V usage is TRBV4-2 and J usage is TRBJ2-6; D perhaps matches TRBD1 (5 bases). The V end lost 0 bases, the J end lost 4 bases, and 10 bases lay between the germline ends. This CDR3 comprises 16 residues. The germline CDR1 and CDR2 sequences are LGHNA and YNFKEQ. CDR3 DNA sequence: TGTGCCAGCAGCCAAGAGGTGGGGCTCGGGGCCAACGTCCTGACTTTC. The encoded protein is CASSQEVGLGANVLTF.

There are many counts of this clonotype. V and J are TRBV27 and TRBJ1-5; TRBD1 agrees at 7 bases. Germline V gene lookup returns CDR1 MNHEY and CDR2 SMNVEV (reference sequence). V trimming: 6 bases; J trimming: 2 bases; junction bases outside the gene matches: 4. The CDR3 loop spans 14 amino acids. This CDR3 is CASSHGQGNQPQHF. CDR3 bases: TGTGCCAGCAGCCATGGACAGGGCAATCAGCCCCAGCATTTT.

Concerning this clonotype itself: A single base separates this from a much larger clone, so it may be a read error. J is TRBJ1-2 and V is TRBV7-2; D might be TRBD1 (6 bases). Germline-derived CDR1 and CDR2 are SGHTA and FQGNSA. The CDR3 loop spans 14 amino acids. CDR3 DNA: TGTGCCAGCAACTTATGGGCAGGGGCCTATGGCTACACCTTC. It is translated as CASNLWAGAYGYTF.

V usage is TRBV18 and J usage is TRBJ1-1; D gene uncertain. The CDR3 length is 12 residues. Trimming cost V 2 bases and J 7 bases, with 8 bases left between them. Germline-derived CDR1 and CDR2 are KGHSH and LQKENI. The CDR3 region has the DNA TGTGCCAGCTCACCAGGGTATATTGAAGCTTTCTTT. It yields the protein CASSPGYIEAFF. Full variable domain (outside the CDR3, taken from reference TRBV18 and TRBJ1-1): NAGVMQNPRHLVRRRGQEARLRCSPMKGHSHVYWYRQLPEEGLKFMVYLQKENIIDESGMPKERFSAEFPKEGPSILRIQQVVRGDSAAYFCASSPGYIEAFFGQGTRLTVV.

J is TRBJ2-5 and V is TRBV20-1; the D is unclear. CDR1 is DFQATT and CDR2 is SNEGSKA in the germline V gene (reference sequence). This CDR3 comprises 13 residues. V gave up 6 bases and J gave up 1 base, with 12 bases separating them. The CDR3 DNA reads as TGCAGTGCCCCCGACCGGGTCCAAGAGACCCAGTACTTC. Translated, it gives CSAPDRVQETQYF.

In nucleotides, the CDR3 is TGTGCCAGCAGTTTAGGGGCAGGAAGCGAAGAGCAGTTCTTC. Translating gives CASSLGAGSEEQFF. The rearrangement joins TRBV28 to TRBJ2-1; D may be TRBD1 (5 bases). Germline loops: CDR1 MDHEN, CDR2 SYDVKM. The ends were cut back, 2 bases at V and 10 bases at J, with 15 bases in the middle. CDR3 size: 14 residues.

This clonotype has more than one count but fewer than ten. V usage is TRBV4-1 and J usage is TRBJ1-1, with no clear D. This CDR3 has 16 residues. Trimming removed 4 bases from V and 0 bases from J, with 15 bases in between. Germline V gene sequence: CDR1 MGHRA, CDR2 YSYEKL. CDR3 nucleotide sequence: TGCGCCAGCAGCCTTAGTATGACTGATGTGAACACTGAAGCTTTCTTT. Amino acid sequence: CASSLSMTDVNTEAFF.

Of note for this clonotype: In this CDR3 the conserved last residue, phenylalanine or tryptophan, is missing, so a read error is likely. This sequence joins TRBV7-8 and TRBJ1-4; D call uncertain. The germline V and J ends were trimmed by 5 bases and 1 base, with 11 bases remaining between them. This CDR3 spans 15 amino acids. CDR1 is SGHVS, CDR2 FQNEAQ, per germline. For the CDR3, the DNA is TGTGCCAGCAGCAATGGTCTTAAAACTAATGAAAAACTGTTTTCT. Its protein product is CASSNGLKTNEKLFS.

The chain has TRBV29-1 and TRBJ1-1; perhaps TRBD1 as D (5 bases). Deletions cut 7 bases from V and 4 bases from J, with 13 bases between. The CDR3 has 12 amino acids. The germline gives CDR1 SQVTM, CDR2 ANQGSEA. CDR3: CSGGVGGTEAFF. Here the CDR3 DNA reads TGCAGCGGTGGTGTCGGGGGCACTGAAGCTTTCTTT.

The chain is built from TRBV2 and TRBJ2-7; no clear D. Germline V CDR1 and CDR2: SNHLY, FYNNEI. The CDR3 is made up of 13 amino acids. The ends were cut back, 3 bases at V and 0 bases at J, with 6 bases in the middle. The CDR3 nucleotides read TGTGCCAGCAGTGATCTAGTCTCCTACGAGCAGTACTTC. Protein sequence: CASSDLVSYEQYF.